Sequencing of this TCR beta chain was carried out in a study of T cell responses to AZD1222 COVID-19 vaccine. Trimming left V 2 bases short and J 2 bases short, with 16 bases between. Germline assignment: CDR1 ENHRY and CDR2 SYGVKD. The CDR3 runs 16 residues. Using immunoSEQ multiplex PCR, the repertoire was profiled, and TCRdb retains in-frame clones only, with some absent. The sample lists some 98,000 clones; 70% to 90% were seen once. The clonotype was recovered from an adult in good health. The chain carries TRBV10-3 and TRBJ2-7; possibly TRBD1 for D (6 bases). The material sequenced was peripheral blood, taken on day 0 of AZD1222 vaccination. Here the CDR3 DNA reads TGTGCCATCAGTGAGCCGCATGACAGGAATACCTACGAGCAGTACTTC. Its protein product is CAISEPHDRNTYEQYF.